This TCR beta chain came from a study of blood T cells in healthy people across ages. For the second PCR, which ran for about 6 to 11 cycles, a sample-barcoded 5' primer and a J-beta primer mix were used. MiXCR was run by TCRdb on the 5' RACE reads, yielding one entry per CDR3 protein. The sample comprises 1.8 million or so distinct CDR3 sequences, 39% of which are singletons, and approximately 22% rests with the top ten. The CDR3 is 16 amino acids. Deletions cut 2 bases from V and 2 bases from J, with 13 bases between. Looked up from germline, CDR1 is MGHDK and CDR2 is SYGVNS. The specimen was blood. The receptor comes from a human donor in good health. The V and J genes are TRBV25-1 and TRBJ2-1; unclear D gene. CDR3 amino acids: CASSETDGWTYNEQFF. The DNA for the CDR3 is TGTGCCAGCAGTGAAACGGACGGGTGGACCTACAATGAGCAGTTCTTC.